One sample yielded the 12 T cell receptor beta chains listed below, sequenced in a study of blood T cell repertoires in COVID-19. Sequenced by immunoSEQ multiplex PCR; TCRdb stores in-frame clones only, minus some. Of approximately 230,000 clones listed, about nine tenths are singletons. Sample: PBMCs or T cells enriched from blood (not recorded which). These receptors came from a woman under 40 with acute COVID-19.

This clone occurred once. The chain employs TRBV20-1 and TRBJ2-1; D unclear. The CDR3 consists of 15 residues. Germline assignment: CDR1 DFQATT and CDR2 SNEGSKA (reference sequence). V gave up 3 bases and J gave up 1 base, with 13 bases separating them. CDR3 sequence reads: CSASGPVGSYNEQFF. The CDR3 nucleotides read TGCAGTGCTAGTGGTCCAGTCGGGTCCTACAATGAGCAGTTCTTC.

The chain carries TRBV29-1 and TRBJ2-1; a weak D match, TRBD2 (5 bases). The CDR3 contains 12 residues. V was trimmed by 4 bases and J by 3 bases, leaving 7 bases between them. The germline gives CDR1 SQVTM, CDR2 ANQGSEA. CDR3 DNA sequence: TGCAGCGTTGGGAGCGGCTACAATGAGCAGTTCTTC. Its translation: CSVGSGYNEQFF.

The V and J genes are TRBV12-3 or TRBV12-4 and TRBJ1-5; D gene uncertain. Between the trimmed V and J ends, which lost 2 bases and 5 bases, there was a span of 7 bases. The CDR3 spans 13 residues. The CDR3 DNA follows: TGTGCCAGCAGTTTAACGGAGGATCAGCCCCAGCATTTT. This sequence encodes CASSLTEDQPQHF.

V usage is TRBV2 and J usage is TRBJ1-1; tentative D call: TRBD1 (5 bases). The CDR3 consists of 13 residues. Germline CDR1 and CDR2: SNHLY and FYNNEI. With 6 bases removed from V and 0 bases from J, the gap between germline ends came to 8 bases. The CDR3 loop is CASRDIMNTEAFF. CDR3 in DNA: TGTGCCAGCAGGGACATCATGAACACTGAAGCTTTCTTT.

The gene calls are TRBV10-1 and TRBJ1-1; tentatively, D is TRBD1 (6 bases). The CDR3 contains 13 residues. V was cut by 5 bases and J by 5 bases, with 12 bases left in between. Germline V gives CDR1 WNHNN, CDR2 SYGVQD (reference sequence). CDR3 sequence (DNA): TGCGCCAGCAGTAAACAGGGTAGGACTGAAGCTTTCTTT. Protein sequence: CASSKQGRTEAFF.

V usage is TRBV6-4 and J usage is TRBJ2-3; D is possibly TRBD1 (5 bases). Deletions cut 2 bases from V and 5 bases from J, with 14 bases between. This CDR3 region has 15 residues. Germline CDR1 reads MRHNA; CDR2 reads SNTAGT. The CDR3 sequence is CASSDGAGQGDTQYF. CDR3 DNA sequence: TGTGCCAGCAGTGACGGGGCAGGGCAAGGAGATACGCAGTATTTT.

This chain joins TRBV5-6 and TRBJ2-7; TRBD2 matches at 16 bases. This CDR3 comprises 19 residues. Germline-derived CDR1 and CDR2 are SGHDT and YYEEEE. The V and J ends lost 3 bases and 5 bases, in that order; junction bases with no gene match: 14. CDR3 bases: TGTGCCAGCAGCTCGGGATCGGGACTAGCGGGAGGGCCTAGGCACGAGCAGTACTTC. Translating gives CASSSGSGLAGGPRHEQYF. Looking up the rest from reference TRBV5-6 and TRBJ2-7 gives the full variable domain: DAGVTQSPTHLIKTRGQQVTLRCSPKSGHDTVSWYQQALGQGPQFIFQYYEEEERQRGNFPDRFSGHQFPNYSSELNVNALLLGDSALYLCASSSGSGLAGGPRHEQYFGPGTRLTVT.

The chain joins TRBV5-1 to TRBJ1-6; 8 bases fit TRBD1. Germline CDR1 SGHRS, CDR2 YFSETQ. V lost 4 bases and J lost 5; bases outside the gene matches: 5. The CDR3 totals 15 residues. The CDR3 sequence is CASSVGQGNNSPLHF. The DNA for the CDR3 is TGCGCCAGCAGCGTTGGACAGGGAAATAATTCACCCCTCCACTTT.

The rearrangement joins TRBV18 to TRBJ2-3; 9 positions match TRBD1. This CDR3 comprises 15 residues. Per the germline V gene, CDR1 is KGHSH and CDR2 is LQKENI. Unmatched junction bases numbered 4, after V lost 6 bases and J lost 0 bases. CDR3: CASSGTGSSTDTQYF. The DNA of the CDR3 is TGTGCCAGCTCTGGGACAGGGAGCAGCACAGATACGCAGTATTTT.

This clone was seen a few times. The chain uses TRBV6-5 and TRBJ2-7; 7 nucleotides match TRBD1. Germline-derived CDR1 and CDR2 are MNHEY and SVGAGI. V trimming: 5 bases; J trimming: 1 base; junction bases outside the gene matches: 5. The CDR3 spans 14 residues. The DNA for the CDR3 is TGTGCCAGCAGTAACCCGGGACAGTCCTACGAGCAGTACTTC. Amino acid sequence: CASSNPGQSYEQYF.

This sequence joins TRBV10-3 and TRBJ1-2, with TRBD1 matching over 7 bases. The junction had 2 bases not matched to a gene; V was cut back by 7 bases and J by 0 bases. The CDR3 covers 13 residues. From germline, CDR1 is ENHRY and CDR2 SYGVKD. The CDR3 DNA reads as TGTGCCATCACCGGGACAGCTAACTATGGCTACACCTTC. Encoded protein: CAITGTANYGYTF.

This chain joins TRBV2 and TRBJ1-1; 8 bases line up with TRBD1. The junction had 10 bases not matched to a gene; V was cut back by 6 bases and J by 10 bases. The CDR3 has 13 residues. In germline, CDR1 is SNHLY, CDR2 FYNNEI. The chain's CDR3 is CASSFGTGAGAFF. The CDR3 DNA reads TGTGCCAGCAGCTTCGGGACAGGAGCGGGAGCTTTCTTT.